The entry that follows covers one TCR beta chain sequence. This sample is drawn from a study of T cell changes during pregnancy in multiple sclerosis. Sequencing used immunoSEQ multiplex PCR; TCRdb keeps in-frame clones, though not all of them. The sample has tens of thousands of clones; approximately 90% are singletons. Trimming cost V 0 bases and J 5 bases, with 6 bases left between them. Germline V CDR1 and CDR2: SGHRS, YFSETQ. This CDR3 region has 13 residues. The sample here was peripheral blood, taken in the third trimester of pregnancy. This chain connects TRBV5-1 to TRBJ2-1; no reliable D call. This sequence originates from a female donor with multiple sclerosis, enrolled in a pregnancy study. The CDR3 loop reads CASSLGHNNEQFF. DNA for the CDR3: TGCGCCAGCAGCTTGGGCCACAACAATGAGCAGTTCTTC.